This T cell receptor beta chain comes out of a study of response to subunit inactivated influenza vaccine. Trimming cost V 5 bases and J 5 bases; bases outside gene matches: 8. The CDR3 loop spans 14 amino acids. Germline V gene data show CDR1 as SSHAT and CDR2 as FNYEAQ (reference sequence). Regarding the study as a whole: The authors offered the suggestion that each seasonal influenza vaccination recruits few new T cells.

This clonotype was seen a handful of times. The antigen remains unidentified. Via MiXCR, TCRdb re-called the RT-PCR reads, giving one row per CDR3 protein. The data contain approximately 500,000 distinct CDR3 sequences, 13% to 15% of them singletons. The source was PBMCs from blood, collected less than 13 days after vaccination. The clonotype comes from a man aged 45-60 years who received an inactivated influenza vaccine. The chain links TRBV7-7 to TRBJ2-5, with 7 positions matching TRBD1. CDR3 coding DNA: TGTGCCAGCAGCGCTTCCGGGACAGAGGAGACCCAGTACTTC. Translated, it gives CASSASGTEETQYF.